Sequencing of this TCR beta chain was carried out in a study of technical replicates of blood from four donors. The CDR3 spans 14 residues. CDR1 and CDR2 (germline): SGHDT, YYEEEE. J gave up 2 bases and V 7 bases, and 7 bases lay outside the gene matches. Produced via immunoSEQ multiplex PCR; TCRdb's table is partial and in-frame only. The sample holds 80,000 or so clones, approximately 94% seen once. The source is a human donor in good health. The V and J genes are TRBV5-6 and TRBJ2-3; TRBD2 matches at 7 bases. The sequencing input was T cells isolated from PBMCs. The CDR3 DNA sequence: TGTGCCAGCGGACGGGAGGCCCTCACAGATACGCAGTATTTT. It specifies CASGREALTDTQYF.